The T cell receptor beta chain described here comes from a study of shared clonotypes between healthy human individuals. Overall study results and limits: It was anticipated that sequencing depth would influence how many clonotypes donors shared.

Donors were healthy HIV-negative adults without recently reported acute infections or vaccinations. Together with CD45RO+ cells, CCR7-negative CD45RA+ TemRA cells were included in CD8 memory. As handled by the study authors: Without quality scores, immunoSEQ junctional reads could not be filtered like full-length reads. Clones were sequenced by immunoSEQ multiplex PCR, and TCRdb holds only the in-frame ones, with some missing. That table gives V, J and clone size, and the DNA gave D and trimming. The sample yields under 150,000 clones, around 66% seen once. Comment on this clone: Its matching antigen is unknown.

The length of the CDR3 is 15 residues. Germline V CDR1 and CDR2: MNHEY, SMNVEV (reference sequence). V lost 6 bases to trimming and J lost 8 bases; unmatched junction nucleotides: 8. The sequence was collected from a woman aged 25-40 years in good health. The rearrangement joins TRBV27 to TRBJ2-1; 12 bases match TRBD2. The sequencing sample was made of memory CD8+ T cells sorted from blood. Subset in this sample: CD45RO+ cells pooled with CCR7-negative TemRA cells. In nucleotides, the CDR3 is TGTGCCAGCAGCGTCGGGACTAGCGGGTCCCATGAGCAGTTCTTC. Its translation: CASSVGTSGSHEQFF.